Each of the 10 T cell receptor beta chains below was sequenced from the same sample in a study of T-cell memory formation after mild COVID-19. TCRdb called the 5' RACE reads again in MiXCR, with one record for every CDR3 protein. The sample records hundreds of thousands of distinct CDR3 sequences, more than 15% being singletons. The sample taken for sequencing was PBMCs or a T cell subset sorted from them (not recorded which). Receptors were obtained from an adult woman who had mild COVID-19 (a few samples of this study predate the infection). Cell type and time point are not known.

The chain employs TRBV30 and TRBJ1-6; perhaps TRBD1 as D (6 bases). Trimming took 3 bases from V and 9 from J, leaving 18 bases between them. The length of the CDR3 is 15 residues. Per germline, CDR1 GTSNPN and CDR2 SVGIG (reference sequence). CDR3 sequence (DNA): TGTGCCTGGAGCGGGGACAACTCTAGGGGTTCACCCCTCCACTTT. Amino acid sequence: CAWSGDNSRGSPLHF.

This chain uses TRBV5-4 with TRBJ2-2, with D perhaps matching TRBD2 (5 bases). Trimming pared 0 bases from V and 5 bases from J, leaving 8 bases between. This CDR3 is 14 amino acids long. Per germline, CDR1 SGHNT and CDR2 YYREEE (reference sequence). The CDR3 region has the DNA TGTGCCAGCAGCTTGGGAGGACTTACCGGGGAGCTGTTTTTT. This sequence encodes CASSLGGLTGELFF.

This clonotype came up many times. The CDR3 region has the DNA TGTGCCAGCAGCCAAGATGAGGGCTTCACCTACGAGCAGTACTTC. Translated, it gives CASSQDEGFTYEQYF. The rearrangement uses TRBV4-2 and TRBJ2-7; perhaps TRBD2 as D (5 bases). CDR1 is LGHNA and CDR2 is YNFKEQ in the germline V gene. Trimming cost V 0 bases and J 2 bases, with 11 bases left between them. There are 15 residues in the CDR3.

This clonotype was counted at least ten times. The V and J genes are TRBV5-1 and TRBJ2-3; 12 bases match TRBD2. The ends lost 6 bases at V and 0 bases at J; junction bases unmatched: 8. From germline, CDR1 is SGHRS and CDR2 YFSETQ. This CDR3 region has 17 residues. CDR3 loop: CASNAGTSGLSTDTQYF. The CDR3 DNA reads as TGCGCCAGCAACGCAGGGACTAGCGGGCTGAGCACAGATACGCAGTATTTT.

This clonotype was seen repeatedly, ten times or more. The chain employs TRBV4-2 and TRBJ2-7; possible D gene TRBD1, 5 bases. Germline CDR1 LGHNA, CDR2 YNFKEQ. Trimming left V 1 base short and J 3 bases short, with 10 bases between. The CDR3 consists of 14 residues. For the CDR3, the DNA is TGTGCCAGCAGCCAAGTGGGGCTTCTCTACGAGCAGTACTTC. This translates into CASSQVGLLYEQYF.

This clonotype occurred a few times. The chain employs TRBV7-2 and TRBJ2-6; D gene ambiguous. V was clipped by 2 bases and J by 5 bases, with 10 bases between them. Germline assignment: CDR1 SGHTA and CDR2 FQGNSA. This CDR3 spans 15 amino acids. The CDR3 spells CASSLMSSRANVLTF. Written as DNA, the CDR3 is TGTGCCAGCAGCTTAATGTCTAGTAGGGCCAACGTCCTGACTTTC.

This clonotype was counted a few times. The CDR3 protein is CASSPLVSYEQYF. The DNA of the CDR3 is TGTGCCAGCAGCCCGCTCGTTTCCTACGAGCAGTACTTC. The chain carries TRBV7-2 and TRBJ2-7; D remains unclear. Per germline, CDR1 SGHTA and CDR2 FQGNSA. The CDR3 is made up of 13 amino acids. Trimming took 5 bases from V and 1 from J, leaving 9 bases between them.

The chain combines TRBV20-1 with TRBJ1-1; D may be TRBD1 (5 bases). CDR3 size: 15 residues. Germline loops: CDR1 DFQATT, CDR2 SNEGSKA (reference sequence). Between the trimmed V and J ends, which lost 1 base and 2 bases, there was a span of 14 bases. CDR3 DNA: TGCAGTGCTAGAGCGGTGGCCAGGGTCAACACTGAAGCTTTCTTT. Translation: CSARAVARVNTEAFF.

This chain connects TRBV29-1 to TRBJ1-1; a possible D gene is TRBD1 (5 bases). CDR3 length equals 14 residues. The germline gives CDR1 SQVTM, CDR2 ANQGSEA. V dropped 3 bases and J dropped 3 bases, with 14 bases sitting between them. The CDR3 loop reads CSVDGRVRDTEAFF. The CDR3 DNA sequence: TGCAGCGTTGATGGCAGGGTGAGGGACACTGAAGCTTTCTTT. The full variable domain, rest sourced from reference TRBV29-1 and TRBJ1-1, is SAVISQKPSRDICQRGTSLTIQCQVDSQVTMMFWYRQQPGQSLTLIATANQGSEATYESGFVIDKFPISRPNLTFSTLTVSNMSPEDSSIYLCSVDGRVRDTEAFFGQGTRLTVV.

The chain couples TRBV12-3 or TRBV12-4 to TRBJ2-3, with 7 bases matching TRBD1. The trim removed 4 bases at V and 3 bases at J, leaving 7 bases unmatched. This CDR3 region has 15 residues. DNA of the CDR3: TGTGCCAGCAGTTACGGGCAGGGGGTAACAGATACGCAGTATTTT. It encodes CASSYGQGVTDTQYF.